This T cell receptor (beta chain) is from a study of blood T cell repertoires in COVID-19. The CDR3 totals 13 residues. Germline CDR1 SGHTA, CDR2 FQGNSA. Trimming stripped 5 bases from V and 1 base from J, with 8 bases between. The assay was immunoSEQ multiplex PCR, and TCRdb's table has in-frame clones only and misses some. Of roughly 27,000 clones in the sample, more than 80% were seen once. This TCR came from a man aged 55-75 years with acute or convalescent COVID-19. The chain is built from TRBV7-2 and TRBJ1-1; no clear D gene. Sequencing used peripheral blood. The CDR3: CASSRARNTEAFF. The CDR3 coding sequence is TGTGCCAGCAGCCGCGCCCGGAACACTGAAGCTTTCTTT.